Listed below are T cell receptor beta chains from one sample, sequenced in a study of blood T cell repertoires in COVID-19. TCRdb's table, derived via immunoSEQ multiplex PCR, lists solely in-frame clones and lacks some. The sample carries about 86,000 clones, approximately 80% recorded once. What was sequenced was peripheral blood. The receptors were gathered from a woman of 80 years or more with active or convalescent COVID-19. CDR3s include the opening cysteine and the closing phenylalanine or tryptophan. Each record gives: V gene, clone size, D gene, J gene, CDR3 protein, CDR3 DNA. A D gene is named only where the DNA matches it firmly. Rows give clone size only sometimes, using once, few, many, or a class for an expanded clone.

v_gene: TRBV28; abundance: few; d_gene: NA; j_gene: TRBJ1-5; CDR3aa: CASSFGQPNQPQHF; CDR3nt: TGTGCCAGCAGTTTTGGGCAGCCCAATCAGCCCCAGCATTTT
v_gene: TRBV5-4; abundance: NA; d_gene: NA; j_gene: TRBJ1-3; CDR3aa: CASNEQGNTIYF; CDR3nt: TGTGCCAGCAACGAACAGGGAAACACCATATATTTT
v_gene: TRBV6-5; abundance: NA; d_gene: NA; j_gene: TRBJ1-1; CDR3aa: CASSRMGGGEAFF; CDR3nt: TGTGCCAGCAGCCGTATGGGGGGTGGTGAAGCTTTCTTT
v_gene: TRBV19; abundance: NA; d_gene: NA; j_gene: TRBJ1-2; CDR3aa: CASSIGPVFYGYTF; CDR3nt: TGTGCCAGTAGTATTGGCCCTGTTTTCTATGGCTACACCTTC
v_gene: TRBV2; abundance: NA; d_gene: NA; j_gene: TRBJ1-1; CDR3aa: CASSPISEAFF; CDR3nt: TGTGCCAGCAGCCCTATCTCTGAAGCTTTCTTT
v_gene: TRBV27; abundance: NA; d_gene: TRBD2; j_gene: TRBJ2-3; CDR3aa: CASSLGLAGGPVTDTQYF; CDR3nt: TGTGCCAGCAGTCTTGGACTAGCGGGAGGGCCGGTCACAGATACGCAGTATTTT
v_gene: TRBV6-4; abundance: NA; d_gene: NA; j_gene: TRBJ2-3; CDR3aa: CASRQPPSDTQYF; CDR3nt: TGTGCCAGCAGACAGCCCCCCTCGGATACGCAGTATTTT
v_gene: TRBV28; abundance: once; d_gene: TRBD1; j_gene: TRBJ1-5; CDR3aa: CASKTGNQPQHF; CDR3nt: TGTGCCAGCAAGACAGGGAATCAGCCCCAGCATTTT
v_gene: TRBV19; abundance: NA; d_gene: NA; j_gene: TRBJ1-2; CDR3aa: CASSRTQDIGYTF; CDR3nt: TGTGCCAGTAGCCGAACTCAGGACATAGGCTACACCTTC
v_gene: TRBV2; abundance: few; d_gene: NA; j_gene: TRBJ2-7; CDR3aa: CASKPGHRSYEQYF; CDR3nt: TGTGCCAGCAAGCCGGGACATAGGTCCTACGAGCAGTACTTC
v_gene: TRBV5-1; abundance: once; d_gene: TRBD1; j_gene: TRBJ1-1; CDR3aa: CASSPGTGRTEAFF; CDR3nt: TGCGCCAGCAGCCCCGGGACAGGGAGGACTGAAGCTTTCTTT
v_gene: TRBV7-9; abundance: many; d_gene: TRBD2; j_gene: TRBJ2-1; CDR3aa: CASSHSSGRYNEQFF; CDR3nt: TGTGCCAGCAGCCACTCTAGCGGGCGTTACAATGAGCAGTTCTTC
v_gene: TRBV2; abundance: NA; d_gene: TRBD1; j_gene: TRBJ1-1; CDR3aa: CASSSQGRNTEAFF; CDR3nt: TGTGCCAGCAGCTCACAGGGGAGGAACACTGAAGCTTTCTTT
v_gene: TRBV28; abundance: NA; d_gene: NA; j_gene: TRBJ2-7; CDR3aa: CASTRGGGGYEQYF; CDR3nt: TGTGCCAGCACCCGGGGAGGGGGGGGCTACGAGCAGTACTTC
v_gene: TRBV28; abundance: once; d_gene: NA; j_gene: TRBJ2-5; CDR3aa: CASSLLRVRETQYF; CDR3nt: TGTGCCAGCAGTTTATTGAGGGTAAGGGAGACCCAGTACTTC
v_gene: TRBV7-2; abundance: NA; d_gene: NA; j_gene: TRBJ1-1; CDR3aa: CASSQNRVVAEAFF; CDR3nt: TGTGCCAGCAGCCAGAACAGGGTTGTGGCTGAAGCTTTCTTT
v_gene: TRBV29-1; abundance: NA; d_gene: TRBD1; j_gene: TRBJ1-3; CDR3aa: CSVETGSTIYF; CDR3nt: TGCAGCGTAGAGACAGGGAGCACCATATATTTT
v_gene: TRBV7-2; abundance: NA; d_gene: NA; j_gene: TRBJ2-7; CDR3aa: CASNRDTYEQYF; CDR3nt: TGTGCCAGCAACCGGGACACCTACGAGCAGTACTTC
v_gene: TRBV28; abundance: NA; d_gene: NA; j_gene: TRBJ1-2; CDR3aa: CASSFYGVDNYGYTF; CDR3nt: TGTGCCAGCAGTTTTTACGGGGTTGATAACTATGGCTACACCTTC
v_gene: TRBV19; abundance: NA; d_gene: TRBD1; j_gene: TRBJ2-4; CDR3aa: CASSSPRQGGDKNIQYF; CDR3nt: TGTGCCAGTAGTTCGCCACGACAGGGGGGGGACAAAAACATTCAGTACTTC
v_gene: TRBV5-1; abundance: NA; d_gene: NA; j_gene: TRBJ1-5; CDR3aa: CASSLEGGNGNQPQHF; CDR3nt: TGCGCCAGCAGCTTGGAGGGGGGGAATGGCAATCAGCCCCAGCATTTT
v_gene: TRBV5-8; abundance: NA; d_gene: TRBD1; j_gene: TRBJ1-5; CDR3aa: CASSAGTVLNSNQPQHF; CDR3nt: TGTGCCAGCAGCGCCGGGACAGTCCTTAATAGCAATCAGCCCCAGCATTTT
v_gene: TRBV5-1; abundance: few; d_gene: TRBD1; j_gene: TRBJ1-1; CDR3aa: CASSPDMDRGWTEAFF; CDR3nt: TGCGCCAGCAGCCCCGACATGGACAGGGGGTGGACTGAAGCTTTCTTT
v_gene: TRBV6-2/TRBV6-3; abundance: NA; d_gene: TRBD2; j_gene: TRBJ2-3; CDR3aa: CASSYARGRENADTQYF; CDR3nt: TGTGCCAGCAGTTACGCCCGGGGGAGGGAGAACGCAGATACGCAGTATTTT
v_gene: TRBV6-4; abundance: few; d_gene: TRBD2; j_gene: TRBJ2-2; CDR3aa: CASSTSGSRTGELFF; CDR3nt: TGTGCCAGCAGTACTAGCGGGAGTAGGACCGGGGAGCTGTTTTTT
v_gene: TRBV7-9; abundance: NA; d_gene: NA; j_gene: TRBJ2-3; CDR3aa: CASSPQGAGLSYTQYF; CDR3nt: TGTGCCAGCAGCCCCCAGGGAGCGGGCCTATCTTATACGCAGTATTTT
v_gene: TRBV15; abundance: few; d_gene: NA; j_gene: TRBJ1-2; CDR3aa: CATSRGPGYGYTF; CDR3nt: TGTGCCACCAGCAGAGGTCCAGGCTATGGCTACACCTTC
v_gene: TRBV27; abundance: NA; d_gene: NA; j_gene: TRBJ2-3; CDR3aa: CARGGPGTDTQYF; CDR3nt: TGTGCCAGGGGGGGGCCAGGCACAGATACGCAGTATTTT
v_gene: TRBV3-1/TRBV3-2; abundance: NA; d_gene: TRBD1; j_gene: TRBJ2-1; CDR3aa: CASSPGQASEQFF; CDR3nt: TGTGCCAGCAGCCCGGGACAGGCGAGTGAGCAGTTCTTC
v_gene: TRBV28; abundance: NA; d_gene: TRBD1; j_gene: TRBJ1-6; CDR3aa: CASSYGTGANSPLHF; CDR3nt: TGTGCCAGCAGTTACGGGACAGGGGCTAATTCACCCCTCCACTTT
v_gene: TRBV19; abundance: NA; d_gene: NA; j_gene: TRBJ1-1; CDR3aa: CASSIQLVVGGTEAFF; CDR3nt: TGTGCCAGTAGTATTCAACTCGTAGTTGGGGGGACTGAAGCTTTCTTT
v_gene: TRBV11-2; abundance: NA; d_gene: NA; j_gene: TRBJ1-3; CDR3aa: CASSLGSPSGNTIYF; CDR3nt: TGTGCCAGCAGCTTGGGCAGCCCCTCTGGAAACACCATATATTTT
v_gene: TRBV28; abundance: NA; d_gene: TRBD2; j_gene: TRBJ2-2; CDR3aa: CASTLGGGNTGELFF; CDR3nt: TGTGCCAGCACCCTCGGCGGGGGGAACACCGGGGAGCTGTTTTTT
v_gene: TRBV10-3; abundance: NA; d_gene: TRBD1; j_gene: TRBJ1-6; CDR3aa: CAISPSDAGQGFHF; CDR3nt: TGTGCCATCAGCCCCTCGGACGCGGGACAGGGATTCCACTTT
v_gene: TRBV5-1; abundance: NA; d_gene: TRBD2; j_gene: TRBJ2-5; CDR3aa: CASNNRGGQETQYF; CDR3nt: TGCGCCAGCAACAACCGGGGGGGCCAAGAGACCCAGTACTTC
v_gene: TRBV13; abundance: NA; d_gene: TRBD2; j_gene: TRBJ2-1; CDR3aa: CASRTGGAYNEQFF; CDR3nt: TGTGCCAGCAGAACGGGGGGGGCCTACAATGAGCAGTTCTTC
v_gene: TRBV28; abundance: NA; d_gene: NA; j_gene: TRBJ2-5; CDR3aa: CASSFRSGAETQYF; CDR3nt: TGTGCCAGCAGTTTTCGTAGTGGGGCAGAGACCCAGTACTTC
v_gene: TRBV15; abundance: NA; d_gene: NA; j_gene: TRBJ2-7; CDR3aa: CATSSNTGPEQYF; CDR3nt: TGTGCCACCAGCAGTAACACAGGACCCGAGCAGTACTTC
v_gene: TRBV3-1/TRBV3-2; abundance: once; d_gene: TRBD2; j_gene: TRBJ2-7; CDR3aa: CASSQAPFAGGEQYF; CDR3nt: TGTGCCAGCAGCCAAGCTCCGTTCGCGGGGGGCGAGCAGTACTTC
v_gene: TRBV6-5; abundance: NA; d_gene: NA; j_gene: TRBJ1-4; CDR3aa: CASSGPEKLFF; CDR3nt: TGTGCCAGCAGCGGTCCTGAAAAACTGTTTTTT
v_gene: TRBV10-2; abundance: NA; d_gene: NA; j_gene: TRBJ2-1; CDR3aa: CASSGQSDYNEQFF; CDR3nt: TGCGCCAGCAGTGGGCAATCAGATTACAATGAGCAGTTCTTC
v_gene: TRBV3-1/TRBV3-2; abundance: NA; d_gene: NA; j_gene: TRBJ2-5; CDR3aa: CASSARGQETQYF; CDR3nt: TGTGCCAGCAGCGCCAGGGGTCAAGAGACCCAGTACTTC
v_gene: TRBV18; abundance: once; d_gene: TRBD1; j_gene: TRBJ1-1; CDR3aa: CASSPQGATGTEAFF; CDR3nt: TGTGCCAGCTCACCACAGGGGGCAACGGGGACTGAAGCTTTCTTT
v_gene: TRBV20-1; abundance: NA; d_gene: TRBD1; j_gene: TRBJ1-2; CDR3aa: CSARAGGGYTF; CDR3nt: TGCAGTGCAAGAGCAGGGGGCGGCTACACCTTC
v_gene: TRBV30; abundance: NA; d_gene: NA; j_gene: TRBJ1-5; CDR3aa: CAWTPGGNQSQHF; CDR3nt: TGTGCCTGGACCCCGGGTGGCAATCAGTCCCAGCATTTT
v_gene: TRBV2; abundance: once; d_gene: NA; j_gene: TRBJ1-2; CDR3aa: CASSGGAEGYGYTF; CDR3nt: TGTGCCAGCAGCGGGGGGGCAGAAGGCTATGGCTACACCTTC
v_gene: TRBV7-9; abundance: NA; d_gene: TRBD1; j_gene: TRBJ1-6; CDR3aa: CASSPRTGGNSPLHF; CDR3nt: TGTGCCAGCAGCCCAAGGACAGGGGGCAACTCACCCCTCCACTTT
v_gene: TRBV13; abundance: NA; d_gene: NA; j_gene: TRBJ1-4; CDR3aa: CASSLGRGTRSEKLFF; CDR3nt: TGTGCCAGCAGCTTAGGTCGGGGAACTCGGAGTGAAAAACTGTTTTTT
v_gene: TRBV21-1; abundance: NA; d_gene: NA; j_gene: TRBJ2-3; CDR3aa: CASSGDDGSTDTQYF; CDR3nt: TGTGCCAGCAGTGGAGACGACGGTAGCACAGATACGCAGTATTTT
v_gene: TRBV7-3; abundance: NA; d_gene: TRBD2; j_gene: TRBJ2-1; CDR3aa: CASSPRRGKSSYNEQFF; CDR3nt: TGTGCCAGCAGCCCTCGGCGGGGGAAGAGCTCCTACAATGAGCAGTTCTTC
v_gene: TRBV4-3; abundance: NA; d_gene: NA; j_gene: TRBJ1-2; CDR3aa: CASSQGGIDQNYGYTF; CDR3nt: TGCGCCAGCAGCCAGGGAGGTATAGATCAGAACTATGGCTACACCTTC
v_gene: TRBV10-2; abundance: NA; d_gene: TRBD1; j_gene: TRBJ2-7; CDR3aa: CASGPDRVTYEQYF; CDR3nt: TGCGCCAGCGGACCGGACAGGGTAACCTACGAGCAGTACTTC
v_gene: TRBV19; abundance: NA; d_gene: TRBD1; j_gene: TRBJ2-6; CDR3aa: CASSRTGGDVPGANVLTF; CDR3nt: TGTGCCAGTAGTAGAACAGGGGGCGACGTCCCAGGGGCCAACGTCCTGACTTTC
v_gene: TRBV19; abundance: NA; d_gene: TRBD1; j_gene: TRBJ1-1; CDR3aa: CASSSGTVRGAFF; CDR3nt: TGTGCCAGTAGTTCAGGGACAGTGCGGGGAGCTTTCTTT
v_gene: TRBV2; abundance: NA; d_gene: NA; j_gene: TRBJ2-7; CDR3aa: CASSLQGSTYEQYF; CDR3nt: TGTGCCAGCAGTCTGCAGGGAAGTACCTACGAGCAGTACTTC